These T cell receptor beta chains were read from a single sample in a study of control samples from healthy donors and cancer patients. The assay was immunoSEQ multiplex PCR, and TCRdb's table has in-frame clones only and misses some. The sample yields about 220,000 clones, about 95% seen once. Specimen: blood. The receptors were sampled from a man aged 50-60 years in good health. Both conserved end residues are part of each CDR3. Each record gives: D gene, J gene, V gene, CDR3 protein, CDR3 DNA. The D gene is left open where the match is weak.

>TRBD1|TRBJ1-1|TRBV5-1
CASSHIDRDAEAFF
TGCGCCAGCAGCCATATTGACAGGGACGCTGAAGCTTTCTTT
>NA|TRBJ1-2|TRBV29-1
CSVASGYTF
TGCAGCGTTGCATCTGGCTACACCTTC
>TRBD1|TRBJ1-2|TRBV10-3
CASTGGGGYTF
TGTGCCTCCACAGGGGGCGGTGGCTACACCTTC
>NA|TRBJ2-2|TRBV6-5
CASSYLARSTGELFF
TGTGCCAGCAGTTACCTGGCAAGAAGCACCGGGGAGCTGTTTTTT
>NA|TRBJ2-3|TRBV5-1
CASSLGQAVDTQYF
TGCGCCAGCAGCTTGGGGCAGGCTGTAGATACGCAGTATTTT
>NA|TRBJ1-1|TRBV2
CASSEQRSLVSF
TGTGCCAGCAGTGAACAAAGGTCCCTTGTAAGCTTT
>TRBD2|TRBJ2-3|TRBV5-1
CASSTRPSGGPTDTQYF
TGCGCCAGCAGTACACGCCCTAGCGGGGGCCCCACAGATACGCAGTATTTT
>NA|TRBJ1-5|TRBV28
CASSLGRAHQPQHF
TGTGCCAGCAGTTTGGGGCGGGCACACCAGCCCCAGCATTTT
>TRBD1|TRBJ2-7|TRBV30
CAWHLGQGSEQYF
TGTGCCTGGCACCTAGGACAGGGGAGCGAGCAGTACTTC
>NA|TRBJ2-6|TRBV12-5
CASGLAGANVLTF
TGTGCTAGTGGTTTGGCTGGGGCCAACGTCCTGACTTTC
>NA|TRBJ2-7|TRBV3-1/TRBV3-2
CASSQGPKTEQYF
TGTGCCAGCAGCCAAGGCCCAAAAACCGAGCAGTACTTC